The 17 T cell receptor beta chains below come from one sample, sequenced in a study of cytomegalovirus exposure and HLA in healthy donors. Primers: 60 Vbeta forward and 13 Jbeta reverse. Clones were read by immunoSEQ multiplex PCR, and TCRdb kept only the in-frame ones, dropping some. Among approximately 120,000 clones listed, approximately 85% were seen once. The sequenced sample was PBMCs. These receptors all stem from a woman younger than 45 in good health and CMV-seropositive.

The genes are TRBV27 and TRBJ1-2, with 7 nucleotides matching TRBD1. The trim removed 5 bases at V and 8 bases at J, leaving 11 bases unmatched. The CDR3 totals 14 residues. From germline, CDR1 is MNHEY and CDR2 SMNVEV (reference sequence). CDR3 sequence reads: CASSPHDRVSGYTF. CDR3 nucleotides: TGTGCCAGCAGTCCCCACGACAGGGTGAGCGGCTACACCTTC.

This clone was detected only once. The rearrangement joins TRBV10-3 to TRBJ2-1; TRBD1 matches at 7 bases. V shed 6 bases, J shed 2 bases, and the junction held 1 base outside the gene matches. The CDR3 extends over 13 amino acids. From germline, CDR1 is ENHRY and CDR2 SYGVKD. For the CDR3, the DNA is TGTGCCATCAGGGGACAGACCTACAATGAGCAGTTCTTC. It yields the protein CAIRGQTYNEQFF.

The genes are TRBV28 and TRBJ2-4; TRBD2 agrees at 9 bases. Per germline, CDR1 MDHEN and CDR2 SYDVKM. V lost 5 bases to trimming and J lost 0 bases; unmatched junction nucleotides: 14. This CDR3 spans 19 amino acids. Here the CDR3 reads CASSPLSGGTLLAKNIQYF. As DNA, the CDR3 is TGTGCCAGCAGTCCCCTTAGCGGGGGAACCCTACTAGCCAAAAACATTCAGTACTTC.

The chain couples TRBV7-9 to TRBJ2-3; D uncertain. Looked up from germline, CDR1 is SEHNR and CDR2 is FQNEAQ (reference sequence). The CDR3 runs to 12 residues. Between the trimmed V and J ends, which lost 5 bases and 5 bases, there was a span of 8 bases. In DNA form, the CDR3 reads TGTGCCAGCAGCCCTCCGGGAGATACGCAGTATTTT. The encoded protein is CASSPPGDTQYF.

V is TRBV28 and J is TRBJ2-1, with D perhaps matching TRBD2 (5 bases). The CDR3 length is 12 residues. Trimming took off 6 bases at V and 9 bases at J, with 12 bases between the two ends. Germline V CDR1 and CDR2: MDHEN, SYDVKM. DNA for the CDR3: TGTGCCAGCAGCTGGGTCGGAGGTGAGCAGTTCTTC. This translates into CASSWVGGEQFF.

The rearrangement uses TRBV28 and TRBJ2-6; tentative D call: TRBD1 (5 bases). The V end lost 6 bases, the J end lost 4 bases, and 13 bases lay between the germline ends. The CDR3 has 15 residues. Germline loops: CDR1 MDHEN, CDR2 SYDVKM. The CDR3 coding sequence is TGTGCCAGCAGCCCGTCAGGGTTAGGGGCCAACGTCCTGACTTTC. It yields the protein CASSPSGLGANVLTF.

The V gene is TRBV6-5, the J gene TRBJ1-2, with 9 bases that match TRBD1. The CDR3 covers 13 residues. In germline, CDR1 is MNHEY, CDR2 SVGAGI. The ends lost 5 bases at V and 6 bases at J; junction bases unmatched: 4. CDR3 nucleotides: TGTGCCAGCAGTCCCACAGGGGGCAATGGCTACACCTTC. It translates to CASSPTGGNGYTF.

The V gene is TRBV6-6, the J gene TRBJ2-7, with 7 positions matching TRBD1. The germline V gene has CDR1 MNHNY and CDR2 SVGAGI (reference sequence). The CDR3 consists of 13 residues. With V trimmed by 4 bases and J by 4 bases, 4 bases remained unmatched. The CDR3 loop reads CASSSDRVYEQYF. The CDR3 nucleotides read TGTGCCAGCAGTTCCGACAGGGTGTACGAGCAGTACTTC.

This chain links TRBV6-1 with TRBJ1-5; 8 nucleotides agree with TRBD1. The germline V gene encodes CDR1 MNHNS and CDR2 SASEGT. The ends lost 6 bases at V and 5 bases at J; junction bases unmatched: 9. This CDR3 has 15 residues. The CDR3 sequence: CASRTRQGLYQPQHF. Written as DNA, the CDR3 is TGTGCCAGCAGAACACGACAGGGGCTCTATCAGCCCCAGCATTTT.

This clone was seen just once. The chain combines TRBV5-1 with TRBJ1-4; tentatively, D is TRBD1 (5 bases). CDR1 is SGHRS and CDR2 is YFSETQ in the germline V gene. The CDR3 runs to 15 residues. V gave up 0 bases and J gave up 5 bases, with 11 bases separating them. CDR3 bases: TGCGCCAGCAGCTTGGGGCAGGGCCGGAATGAAAAACTGTTTTTT. Protein: CASSLGQGRNEKLFF.

V and J are TRBV19 and TRBJ1-5; D ambiguous. Germline CDR1 is LNHDA and CDR2 is SQIVND (reference sequence). The CDR3 has 15 residues. V was cut by 7 bases and J by 3 bases, with 16 bases left in between. The CDR3 nucleotides read TGTGCCAGTACCCTGGGAGAAGGCCTCAATCAGCCCCAGCATTTT. Translating it yields CASTLGEGLNQPQHF.

The CDR3 coding sequence is TGCGCCAGCAGCCTCGGGCACAGGGTTGCAGATACGCAGTATTTT. Its protein product is CASSLGHRVADTQYF. The chain joins TRBV5-1 to TRBJ2-3; maybe TRBD1 (6 bases). The CDR3 is 15 residues long. V dropped 4 bases and J dropped 4 bases, with 16 bases sitting between them. The germline V gene has CDR1 SGHRS and CDR2 YFSETQ.

This chain links TRBV5-4 with TRBJ2-7, with D possibly TRBD2 on 6 matching bases. Germline values: CDR1 SGHNT, CDR2 YYREEE (reference sequence). V was pared by 5 bases and J by 6 bases, with 18 bases between. The CDR3 extends over 14 amino acids. CDR3 loop: CASSGTFKFGEQYF. CDR3 nucleotide sequence: TGTGCCAGCAGTGGGACTTTTAAATTTGGCGAGCAGTACTTC.

This clone was found once. The chain couples TRBV1 to TRBJ2-1; the tabulated D call, TRBD2, remains unverified against the DNA. TRBV1 is noted as a pseudogene. The length of the CDR3 is 16 residues. The CDR3: CTSSPILAGKGNEQFF. Here the CDR3 DNA reads TGCACCAGCAGCCCCATACTAGCGGGAAAGGGTAATGAGCAGTTCTTC.

This chain uses TRBV14 with TRBJ1-4, with a tentative D call TRBD1 (5 bases). Germline CDR1 and CDR2: SGHDN and FVKESK. The CDR3 is 16 residues long. V was trimmed by 3 bases and J by 6 bases, leaving 17 bases between them. This CDR3 is CASSQPSTVLYEKLFF. The CDR3, as DNA: TGTGCCAGCAGCCAGCCCTCGACAGTTCTTTATGAAAAACTGTTTTTT.

The CDR3 loop reads CASSLDGNEQFF. The CDR3 coding sequence is TGCGCCAGCAGCTTGGACGGCAATGAGCAGTTCTTC. The chain recombines TRBV5-1 with TRBJ2-1; D is ambiguous. Trimming took 0 bases from V and 6 from J, leaving 4 bases between them. CDR3 size: 12 residues. Germline loops: CDR1 SGHRS, CDR2 YFSETQ.

The chain links TRBV28 to TRBJ2-7; 12 bases fit TRBD2. With V trimmed by 4 bases and J by 2 bases, 3 bases remained unmatched. The CDR3 has 15 residues. CDR1 and CDR2 from the germline V gene are MDHEN and SYDVKM. In DNA form, the CDR3 reads TGTGCCAGCAGTTACACTAGCGGGAGGCCCTACGAGCAGTACTTC. Its translation: CASSYTSGRPYEQYF.